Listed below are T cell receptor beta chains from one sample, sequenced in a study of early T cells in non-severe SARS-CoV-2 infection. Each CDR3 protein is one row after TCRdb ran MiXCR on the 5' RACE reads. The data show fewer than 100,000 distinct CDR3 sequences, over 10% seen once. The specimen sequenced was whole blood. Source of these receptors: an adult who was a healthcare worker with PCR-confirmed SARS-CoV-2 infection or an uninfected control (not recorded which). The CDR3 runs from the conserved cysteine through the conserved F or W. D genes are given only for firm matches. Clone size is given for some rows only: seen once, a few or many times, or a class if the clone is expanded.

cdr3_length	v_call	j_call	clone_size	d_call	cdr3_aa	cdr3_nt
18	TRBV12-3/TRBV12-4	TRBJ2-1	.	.	CASSLRGAGTLKPDEQFF	TGTGCCAGCAGTTTGAGGGGGGCCGGGACACTCAAACCCGATGAGCAGTTCTTC
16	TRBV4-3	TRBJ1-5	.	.	CASSQDLGFNNQPQHF	TGCGCCAGCAGCCAAGATCTAGGGTTCAACAATCAGCCCCAGCATTTT
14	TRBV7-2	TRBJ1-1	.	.	CASSLVRVGTEAFF	TGTGCCAGCAGCTTAGTCAGGGTAGGGACTGAAGCTTTCTTT
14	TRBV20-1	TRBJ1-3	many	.	CSAIGLKTGNTIYF	TGCAGTGCTATAGGACTGAAAACTGGAAACACCATATATTTT
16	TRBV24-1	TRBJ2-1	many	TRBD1	CATSDPGTGGPNEQFF	TGTGCCACCAGTGATCCCGGGACAGGGGGTCCAAATGAGCAGTTCTTC
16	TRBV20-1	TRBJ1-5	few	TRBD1	CSVPTGAPYSNQPQHF	TGCAGTGTTCCGACAGGGGCTCCTTATAGCAATCAGCCCCAGCATTTT
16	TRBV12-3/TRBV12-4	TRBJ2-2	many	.	CASSPGQLSNTGELFF	TGTGCCAGCAGCCCCGGACAGCTATCGAACACCGGGGAGCTGTTTTTT
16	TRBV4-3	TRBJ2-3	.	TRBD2	CASSQEPGGTTDTQYF	TGCGCCAGCAGCCAAGAACCGGGGGGGACCACAGATACGCAGTATTTT
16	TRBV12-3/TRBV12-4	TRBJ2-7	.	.	CASSLTRAGLRYEQYF	TGTGCCAGCAGTTTAACCAGGGCAGGGCTCCGCTACGAGCAGTACTTC
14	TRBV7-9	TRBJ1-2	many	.	CASSSGVDYYGYTF	TGTGCCAGCAGCTCAGGGGTTGACTACTATGGCTACACCTTC
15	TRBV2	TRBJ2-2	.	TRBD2	CASRAGVLGTGELFF	TGTGCCAGCAGGGCGGGGGTTCTGGGCACCGGGGAGCTGTTTTTT
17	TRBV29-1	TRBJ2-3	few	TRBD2	CSVDGTQSGGSTDTQYF	TGCAGCGTTGATGGCACCCAAAGCGGGGGAAGCACAGATACGCAGTATTTT
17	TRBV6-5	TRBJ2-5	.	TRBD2	CASSYSIGLAGKETQYF	TGTGCCAGCAGTTACTCGATTGGACTAGCGGGAAAAGAGACCCAGTACTTC
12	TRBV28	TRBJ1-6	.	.	CASRPLNSPLHF	TGTGCCAGCAGACCGCTTAATTCACCCCTCCACTTT
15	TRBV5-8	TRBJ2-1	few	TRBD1	CASSLDRGAYNEQFF	TGTGCCAGCAGCTTGGACAGGGGGGCCTACAATGAGCAGTTCTTC
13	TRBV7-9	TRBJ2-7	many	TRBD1	CASSPTGSDEQYF	TGTGCCAGCAGCCCGACAGGGTCGGACGAGCAGTACTTC
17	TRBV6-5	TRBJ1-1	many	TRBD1	CASSRSGGGWVDTEAFF	TGTGCCAGCAGTCGCTCAGGGGGGGGCTGGGTGGACACTGAAGCTTTCTTT
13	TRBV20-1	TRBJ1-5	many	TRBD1	CSARGQGAGPQHF	TGCAGTGCTAGAGGACAGGGGGCCGGGCCCCAGCATTTT
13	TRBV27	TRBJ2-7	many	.	CASSEGQTYEQYF	TGTGCCAGCAGTGAGGGACAAACCTACGAGCAGTACTTC
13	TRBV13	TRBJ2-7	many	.	CASSFQLLDEQYF	TGTGCCAGCAGCTTCCAACTTTTAGACGAGCAGTACTTC
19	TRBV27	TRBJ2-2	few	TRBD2	CASSFITSGFSGLTGELFF	TGTGCCAGCAGTTTTATCACTAGCGGGTTCTCGGGTCTCACCGGGGAGCTGTTTTTT
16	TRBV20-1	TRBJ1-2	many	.	CSAREFLAGWNYGYTF	TGCAGTGCTAGAGAGTTCCTCGCAGGGTGGAACTATGGCTACACCTTC
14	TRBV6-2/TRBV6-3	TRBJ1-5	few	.	CASSFQGGNQPQHF	TGTGCCAGCAGCTTCCAGGGAGGCAATCAGCCCCAGCATTTT
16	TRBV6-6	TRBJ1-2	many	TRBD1	CASSYKAPDRGDGYTF	TGTGCCAGCAGTTATAAAGCCCCGGACAGGGGCGATGGCTACACCTTC
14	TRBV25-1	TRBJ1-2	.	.	CASSPPGGPYGYTF	TGTGCCAGCTCCCCACCTGGAGGTCCCTATGGCTACACCTTC
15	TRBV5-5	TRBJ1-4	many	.	CASSFSLSSNEKLFF	TGTGCCAGCAGCTTCTCCCTTTCTTCTAATGAAAAACTGTTTTTT
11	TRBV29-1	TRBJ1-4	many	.	CSVATNEKLFF	TGCAGCGTAGCAACTAATGAAAAACTGTTTTTT
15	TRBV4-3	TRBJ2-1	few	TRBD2	CASSQEGTTYNEQFF	TGCGCCAGCAGCCAAGAAGGGACTACCTACAATGAGCAGTTCTTC
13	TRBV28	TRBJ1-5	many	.	CASSPLRGRPQHF	TGTGCCAGCAGTCCGCTCCGGGGACGGCCCCAGCATTTT
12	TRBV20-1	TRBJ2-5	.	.	CSASGPGETQYF	TGCAGTGCTAGTGGACCCGGCGAGACCCAGTACTTC
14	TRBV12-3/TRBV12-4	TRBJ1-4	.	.	CASSLGWEREKLFF	TGTGCCAGCAGTTTAGGGTGGGAGCGTGAAAAACTGTTTTTT
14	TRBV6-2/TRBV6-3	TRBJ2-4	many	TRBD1	CASSYGDRADIQYF	TGTGCCAGCAGTTACGGGGACAGGGCGGACATTCAGTACTTC
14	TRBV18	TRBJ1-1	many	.	CASSPNPPRGEAFF	TGTGCCAGCTCCCCAAATCCCCCCCGGGGTGAAGCTTTCTTT
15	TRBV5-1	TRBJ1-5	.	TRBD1	CASSLGDRENQPQHF	TGCGCCAGCAGCTTGGGGGACAGGGAGAATCAGCCCCAGCATTTT
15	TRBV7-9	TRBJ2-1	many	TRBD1	CASSLLQGGGPEQFF	TGTGCCAGCAGCTTACTACAGGGGGGTGGTCCTGAGCAGTTCTTC
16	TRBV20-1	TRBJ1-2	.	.	CSANPGLSLLNYGYTF	TGCAGTGCAAACCCCGGACTGTCGCTCTTAAACTATGGCTACACCTTC
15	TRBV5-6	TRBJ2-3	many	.	CASGAGPASTDTQYF	TGTGCCAGCGGAGCCGGGCCTGCTAGCACAGATACGCAGTATTTT
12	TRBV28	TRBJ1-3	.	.	CASSLSGNTIYF	TGTGCCAGCAGTTTGTCTGGAAACACCATATATTTT
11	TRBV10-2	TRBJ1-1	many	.	CATRRGTEAFF	TGCGCCACCCGGCGGGGGACTGAAGCTTTCTTT
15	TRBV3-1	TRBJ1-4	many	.	CASSQGGSSNEKLFF	TGTGCCAGCAGCCAAGGTGGATCCTCTAATGAAAAACTGTTTTTT
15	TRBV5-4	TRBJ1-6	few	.	CASSLAAGVNSPLHF	TGTGCCAGCAGCTTGGCCGCGGGCGTGAATTCACCCCTCCACTTT
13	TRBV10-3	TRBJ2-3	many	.	CAISEADTVTQYF	TGTGCCATCAGTGAGGCGGACACGGTAACGCAGTATTTT
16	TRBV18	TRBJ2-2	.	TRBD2	CASSLGASGPTGELFF	TGTGCCAGCTCACTCGGGGCTAGCGGCCCGACCGGGGAGCTGTTTTTT
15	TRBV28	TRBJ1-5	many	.	CASSFNGRLNQPQHF	TGTGCCAGCAGTTTTAATGGTCGCCTTAATCAGCCCCAGCATTTT
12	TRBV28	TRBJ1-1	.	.	CASSTGPPGAFF	TGTGCCAGCAGTACAGGACCCCCAGGAGCTTTCTTT
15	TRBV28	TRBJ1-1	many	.	CASSLWGAVNTEAFF	TGTGCCAGCAGTTTATGGGGGGCAGTGAACACTGAAGCTTTCTTT
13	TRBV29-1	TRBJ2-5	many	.	CSSIWTVQETQYF	TGCAGCAGTATTTGGACAGTTCAAGAGACCCAGTACTTC
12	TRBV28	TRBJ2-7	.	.	CASSLVGSEQYF	TGTGCCAGCAGCCTGGTGGGTAGCGAGCAGTACTTC
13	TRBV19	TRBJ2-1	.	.	CASSGQGFREQFF	TGTGCCAGTAGTGGGCAGGGATTCAGAGAGCAGTTCTTC
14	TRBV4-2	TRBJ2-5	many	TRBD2	CASRSPGGEETQYF	TGTGCCAGCAGATCCCCGGGGGGGGAAGAGACCCAGTACTTC
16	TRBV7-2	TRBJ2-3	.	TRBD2	CVSSLTSGTITDTQYF	TGTGTCAGCAGCTTAACGTCGGGGACTATCACAGATACGCAGTATTTT